The next 22 T cell receptor beta chains were all read from a single sample in a study of cytomegalovirus exposure and HLA in healthy donors. A multiplex PCR was run with 60 Vbeta primers and 13 Jbeta primers. Method: immunoSEQ multiplex PCR; TCRdb's copy keeps in-frame clones and lacks some. The top ten clones hold approximately 2% of a sample with some 150,000 clones, around 80% of them seen once. Sequencing was carried out using PBMCs. These receptors originate from a man aged 25 to 45 in good health and CMV-seronegative.

V usage is TRBV27 and J usage is TRBJ2-2; 7 bases align to TRBD2. Per germline, CDR1 MNHEY and CDR2 SMNVEV (reference sequence). J was trimmed by 4 bases and V by 6 bases; bases with no gene match: 8. The CDR3 is 15 amino acids. The CDR3 nucleotides are TGTGCCAGCAGGGGAGGGGCCGTCCTCACCGGGGAGCTGTTTTTT. Its translation is CASRGGAVLTGELFF.

V usage is TRBV6-5 and J usage is TRBJ1-2; maybe TRBD1 (6 bases). V lost 7 bases to trimming and J lost 0 bases, with 15 bases between them. The germline V gene has CDR1 MNHEY and CDR2 SVGAGI. The CDR3 totals 15 residues. DNA of the CDR3: TGTGCCAGCAAGGTTCCGGGACACCCTAACTATGGCTACACCTTC. Translated, it gives CASKVPGHPNYGYTF.

The V gene is TRBV6-5, the J gene TRBJ1-6; TRBD1 is a possible D gene (5 bases). Trimming shortened V by 2 bases and J by 10 bases, and 18 bases separated the two germline ends. Germline CDR1 is MNHEY and CDR2 is SVGAGI. This CDR3 comprises 16 residues. The CDR3 sequence: CASSYGRAKAGSPLHF. As DNA, the CDR3 is TGTGCCAGCAGTTACGGCAGGGCTAAGGCCGGATCACCCCTCCACTTT.

Concerning this clone itself: This CDR3 is also generated by other DNA sequences in the sample. The chain is built from TRBV7-6 and TRBJ1-3, with D uncertain. The V end was cut by 0 bases, the J end by 2 bases, with 2 bases between. The CDR3 has 13 amino acids. Germline lookup yields CDR1 SGHVS and CDR2 FNYEAQ. CDR3 loop: CASSLAAGNTIYF. CDR3 sequence (DNA): TGTGCCAGCAGCTTAGCCGCTGGAAACACCATATATTTT.

The gene calls are TRBV2 and TRBJ1-5, with D tentatively TRBD1 (5 bases). V shed 5 bases and J shed 6 bases, with 20 bases lying between them. The CDR3 has 16 amino acids. Germline loops: CDR1 SNHLY, CDR2 FYNNEI. CDR3 loop: CASSLGTGGLGQPQHF. For the CDR3, the DNA is TGTGCCAGCAGTCTTGGAACGGGGGGTTTAGGTCAGCCCCAGCATTTT.

This sequence joins TRBV4-2 and TRBJ2-7, with D possibly TRBD2 on 5 matching bases. With 0 bases removed from V and 4 bases from J, the gap between germline ends came to 7 bases. This CDR3 region has 13 residues. Germline CDR1 LGHNA, CDR2 YNFKEQ. The CDR3 DNA sequence: TGTGCCAGCAGCCAAGATCGGGAATACGAGCAGTACTTC. It codes for CASSQDREYEQYF.

With regard to this clone: This CDR3 is also generated by other DNA sequences in the sample. V is TRBV29-1 and J is TRBJ2-7; 8 nucleotides agree with TRBD1. The germline CDR1 and CDR2 sequences are SQVTM and ANQGSEA. The CDR3 has 12 amino acids. V gave up 4 bases and J gave up 3 bases; unmatched junction bases: 2. This CDR3 is CSVGDRGYEQYF. As DNA, the CDR3 is TGCAGCGTTGGTGACAGGGGCTACGAGCAGTACTTC.

The CDR3 sequence is CASSFSGGPEETQYF. The CDR3 region has the DNA TGTGCCAGCAGCTTTAGCGGGGGGCCGGAAGAGACCCAGTACTTC. The chain is built from TRBV9 and TRBJ2-5; 10 bases fit TRBD2. Germline V gives CDR1 SGDLS, CDR2 YYNGEE. J was trimmed by 3 bases and V by 4 bases; bases with no gene match: 6. This CDR3 has 15 amino acids.

This clone was observed a handful of times. As DNA, the CDR3 is TGTGCCAGCAGCGCAGGGTCGTTCAGAAACGTCCTGACTTTC. Its translation is CASSAGSFRNVLTF. V is TRBV14 and J is TRBJ2-6; possibly TRBD1 for D (5 bases). The CDR3 is 14 amino acids. V was cut by 5 bases and J by 10 bases, with 15 bases left in between. Germline V gene sequence: CDR1 SGHDN, CDR2 FVKESK.

This clone was observed a handful of times. The chain couples TRBV5-6 to TRBJ2-1; 10 nucleotides agree with TRBD2. CDR3 length equals 16 residues. The germline gives CDR1 SGHDT, CDR2 YYEEEE. The V gene end was trimmed by 2 bases and the J gene end by 7 bases; junction bases not matched to a gene: 9. The CDR3: CASSFLRGLAANEQFF. In DNA, the CDR3 is TGTGCCAGCAGCTTCCTCCGTGGACTAGCGGCAAATGAGCAGTTCTTC.

This clone was seen only a few times. V is TRBV7-9 and J is TRBJ2-1, with 8 bases aligning to TRBD1. Germline CDR1 reads SEHNR; CDR2 reads FQNEAQ (reference sequence). The CDR3 contains 17 residues. V was pared by 2 bases and J by 7 bases, with 13 bases of the junction left unmatched. The CDR3 nucleotides read TGTGCCAGCAGCTTATATGAGGGGACAGGTTTGGTTAATGAGCAGTTCTTC. Translating gives CASSLYEGTGLVNEQFF. The variable domain in full, completed from reference TRBV7-9 and TRBJ2-1, reads DTGVSQNPRHKITKRGQNVTFRCDPISEHNRLYWYRQTLGQGPEFLTYFQNEAQLEKSRLLSDRFSAERPKGSFSTLEIQRTEQGDSAMYLCASSLYEGTGLVNEQFFGPGTRLTVL.

This clone was recorded only once. This chain's CDR3 is CASSWSGGDYNEQFF. The CDR3 DNA reads TGTGCCAGCAGCTGGAGCGGGGGCGATTACAATGAGCAGTTCTTC. The genes are TRBV7-8 and TRBJ2-1; TRBD2 matches at 8 bases. Germline CDR1 SGHVS, CDR2 FQNEAQ. CDR3 length: 15 amino acids. J gave up 4 bases and V 4 bases, and 6 bases lay outside the gene matches.

CDR3 sequence reads: CASSLPGGSTEAFF. The CDR3 region has the DNA TGTGCCAGCAGCTTACCCGGGGGGAGCACTGAAGCTTTCTTT. The rearrangement links TRBV7-2 to TRBJ1-1; D is perhaps TRBD1 (5 bases). V was pared by 2 bases and J by 4 bases, with 11 bases between. The CDR3 loop spans 14 amino acids. CDR1 is SGHTA and CDR2 is FQGNSA in the germline V gene.

This chain links TRBV7-9 with TRBJ1-2, with 10 bases aligning to TRBD1. Germline trimming cut 5 bases from V and 4 bases from J; bases unmatched to any gene: 10. The CDR3 runs to 16 residues. Per the germline V gene, CDR1 is SEHNR and CDR2 is FQNEAQ (reference sequence). Here the CDR3 reads CASSDWTGTGAYGYTF. In DNA, the CDR3 is TGTGCCAGCAGCGACTGGACCGGGACAGGGGCCTATGGCTACACCTTC. Full variable domain (remainder filled in from reference TRBV7-9 and TRBJ1-2): DTGVSQNPRHKITKRGQNVTFRCDPISEHNRLYWYRQTLGQGPEFLTYFQNEAQLEKSRLLSDRFSAERPKGSFSTLEIQRTEQGDSAMYLCASSDWTGTGAYGYTFGSGTRLTVV.

The rearrangement uses TRBV28 and TRBJ2-7, with a possible D match to TRBD2 (5 bases). V lost 2 bases to trimming and J lost 3 bases, with 11 bases between them. Germline-derived CDR1 and CDR2 are MDHEN and SYDVKM. This CDR3 contains 14 residues. The CDR3 loop reads CASSLRGRNYEQYF. Here the CDR3 DNA reads TGTGCCAGCAGTTTACGAGGGAGAAACTACGAGCAGTACTTC. The full variable domain, its missing parts supplied by reference TRBV28 and TRBJ2-7, is DVKVTQSSRYLVKRTGEKVFLECVQDMDHENMFWYRQDPGLGLRLIYFSYDVKMKEKGDIPEGYSVSREKKERFSLILESASTNQTSMYLCASSLRGRNYEQYFGPGTRLTVT.

V gene TRBV7-2 combines with J gene TRBJ2-3; D possibly corresponds to TRBD1 (6 bases). This CDR3 has 13 amino acids. The germline V and J ends were trimmed by 3 bases and 7 bases, with 11 bases remaining between them. Germline assignment: CDR1 SGHTA and CDR2 FQGNSA. DNA for the CDR3: TGTGCCAGCAGCTTCCCAGGGGTTAATACGCAGTATTTT. The encoded protein is CASSFPGVNTQYF.

The chain employs TRBV27 and TRBJ2-7, with D possibly matching TRBD1 (5 bases). Germline V gene lookup returns CDR1 MNHEY and CDR2 SMNVEV (reference sequence). Trimming stripped 8 bases from V and 4 bases from J, with 18 bases between. This CDR3 comprises 14 residues. CDR3 DNA: TGTGCCAGCCGCCCGAGGACAATCCTATACGAGCAGTACTTC. Its protein product is CASRPRTILYEQYF.

V usage is TRBV29-1 and J usage is TRBJ2-1; D might be TRBD2 (6 bases). CDR3 length equals 14 residues. CDR1 and CDR2 from the germline V gene are SQVTM and ANQGSEA. V was clipped by 1 base and J by 3 bases, with 10 bases between them. CDR3 protein: CSVEGRGGYNEQFF. The CDR3 DNA is TGCAGCGTTGAAGGCCGGGGAGGCTACAATGAGCAGTTCTTC.

The chain joins TRBV6-1 to TRBJ1-4, with TRBD1 as a possible D gene (5 bases). The germline V gene encodes CDR1 MNHNS and CDR2 SASEGT. The CDR3 spans 14 residues. V lost 5 bases to trimming and J lost 8 bases, with 15 bases between them. CDR3 protein: CASSQGAEGEKLFF. The DNA of the CDR3 is TGTGCCAGCAGTCAGGGTGCGGAGGGCGAAAAACTGTTTTTT.

J is TRBJ2-2 and V is TRBV5-4; tentatively, D is TRBD2 (6 bases). The CDR3 covers 17 residues. Germline V CDR1 and CDR2: SGHNT, YYREEE (reference sequence). Trimming removed 6 bases at V and 4 bases at J, with 22 bases between. The CDR3 DNA reads as TGTGCCAGCAACACACTGGGTCAGGGAGGATTCACCGGGGAGCTGTTTTTT. Its protein is CASNTLGQGGFTGELFF.

This clone occurred once. This chain connects TRBV5-1 to TRBJ2-3; TRBD2 agrees at 10 bases. Trimming removed 2 bases from V and 3 bases from J; junction bases left unmatched: 0. Germline CDR1 SGHRS, CDR2 YFSETQ. This CDR3 has 14 amino acids. The CDR3: CASSFSGGTDTQYF. The CDR3 DNA reads as TGCGCCAGCAGCTTTAGCGGGGGGACAGATACGCAGTATTTT.

The rearrangement uses TRBV5-1 and TRBJ2-1; 7 bases fit TRBD2. V lost 4 bases and J lost 13; bases outside the gene matches: 14. CDR3 length: 14 amino acids. The germline CDR1 and CDR2 sequences are SGHRS and YFSETQ. The CDR3 protein is CASSRGEGGFRQFF. The CDR3 DNA sequence: TGCGCCAGCAGCCGGGGGGAGGGAGGTTTCAGACAGTTCTTC.